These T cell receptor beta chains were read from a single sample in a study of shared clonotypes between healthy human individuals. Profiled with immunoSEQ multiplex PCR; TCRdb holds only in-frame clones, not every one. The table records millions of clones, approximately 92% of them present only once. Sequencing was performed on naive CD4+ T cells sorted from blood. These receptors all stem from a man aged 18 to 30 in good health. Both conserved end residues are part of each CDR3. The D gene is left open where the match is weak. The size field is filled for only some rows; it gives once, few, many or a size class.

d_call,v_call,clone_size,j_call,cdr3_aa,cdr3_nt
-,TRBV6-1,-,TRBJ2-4,CASSPTRGGNIQYF,TGTGCCAGCAGCCCTACGAGGGGCGGGAACATTCAGTACTTC
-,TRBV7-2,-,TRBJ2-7,CASSFRADPYEQYF,TGTGCCAGCAGCTTTAGAGCGGACCCCTACGAGCAGTACTTC
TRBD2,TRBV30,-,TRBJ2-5,CAWSRGGLRRETQYF,TGTGCCTGGAGTCGCGGGGGGCTACGTAGGGAGACCCAGTACTTC
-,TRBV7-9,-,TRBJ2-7,CASSLGPGRNYYEQYF,TGTGCCAGCAGCTTAGGTCCCGGACGGAACTACTACGAGCAGTACTTC
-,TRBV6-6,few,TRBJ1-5,CASSPWAGGVNQPQHF,TGTGCCAGCAGCCCATGGGCGGGGGGGGTCAATCAGCCCCAGCATTTT
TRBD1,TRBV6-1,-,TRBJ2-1,CASSWGTAYNEQFF,TGTGCCAGCAGTTGGGGGACAGCGTACAATGAGCAGTTCTTC
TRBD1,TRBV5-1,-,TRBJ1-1,CASRPGTAATEAFF,TGCGCCAGCAGACCCGGGACAGCGGCCACTGAAGCTTTCTTT
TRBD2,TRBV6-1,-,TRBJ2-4,CASSISGGAKNIQYF,TGTGCCAGCAGCATTAGCGGGGGTGCCAAAAACATTCAGTACTTC
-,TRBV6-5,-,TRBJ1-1,CASRLLGPNTEAFF,TGTGCCAGCAGACTCCTCGGACCTAACACTGAAGCTTTCTTT
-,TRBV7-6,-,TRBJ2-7,CASSLSRQIYPGEQYF,TGTGCCAGCAGCCTAAGCCGACAAATCTATCCGGGGGAGCAGTACTTC
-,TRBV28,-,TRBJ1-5,CASSTETETGYGNQPQHF,TGTGCCAGCAGTACAGAAACCGAGACAGGTTACGGCAATCAGCCCCAGCATTTT
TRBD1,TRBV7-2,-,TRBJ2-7,CASSPSGGAVYEQYF,TGTGCCAGCAGCCCGTCAGGGGGCGCCGTTTACGAGCAGTACTTC
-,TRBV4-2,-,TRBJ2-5,CASSPRGASQETQYF,TGTGCCAGCAGCCCAAGGGGGGCTAGTCAAGAGACCCAGTACTTC
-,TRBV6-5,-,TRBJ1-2,CASSYSWENYGYTF,TGTGCCAGCAGTTACTCTTGGGAGAACTATGGCTACACCTTC
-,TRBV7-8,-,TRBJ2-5,CASSPGQGETQYF,TGTGCCAGCAGTCCTGGGCAGGGGGAGACCCAGTACTTC
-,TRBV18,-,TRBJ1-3,CASSWQPAGNTIYF,TGTGCCAGCTCCTGGCAGCCGGCTGGAAACACCATATATTTT
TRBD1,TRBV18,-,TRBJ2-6,CASSLGTGGAPGANVLTF,TGTGCCAGCTCACTAGGGACAGGGGGCGCACCAGGGGCCAACGTCCTGACTTTC
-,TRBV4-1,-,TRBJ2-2,CASSQVKGGNTGELFF,TGCGCCAGCAGCCAAGTAAAGGGGGGAAACACCGGGGAGCTGTTTTTT
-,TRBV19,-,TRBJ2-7,CASSPSTGAGLSYEQYF,TGTGCCAGTAGCCCCTCGACGGGGGCGGGTCTCTCCTACGAGCAGTACTTC
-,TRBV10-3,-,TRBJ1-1,CAISGDGGGTEAFF,TGTGCCATCAGTGGAGATGGGGGGGGAACTGAAGCTTTCTTT
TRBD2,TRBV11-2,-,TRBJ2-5,CASSLVTGGPGKTQYF,TGTGCCAGCAGCTTAGTTACGGGGGGGCCGGGAAAGACCCAGTACTTC
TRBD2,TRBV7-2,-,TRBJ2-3,CASSPPSGRTDTQYF,TGTGCCAGCAGCCCCCCTAGCGGTCGCACAGATACGCAGTATTTT
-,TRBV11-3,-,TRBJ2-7,CASSLDPSGEQYF,TGTGCCAGCAGCTTAGACCCGAGCGGCGAGCAGTACTTC
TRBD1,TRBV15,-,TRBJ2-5,CATSRDRGQALGTQYF,TGTGCCACCAGCAGAGACCGAGGACAGGCTTTGGGGACCCAGTACTTC
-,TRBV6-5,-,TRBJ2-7,CASQQPVTYEQYF,TGTGCCAGCCAGCAGCCAGTCACCTACGAGCAGTACTTC
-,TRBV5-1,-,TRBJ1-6,CASSLTQTDYNSPLHF,TGCGCCAGCAGCTTAACCCAGACAGACTATAATTCACCCCTCCACTTT
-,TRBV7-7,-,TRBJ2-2,CASSSLPDPRLGELFF,TGTGCTAGCAGCTCTCTCCCGGATCCTCGGCTCGGGGAGCTGTTTTTT
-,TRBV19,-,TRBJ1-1,CASSIPNPRWTEAFF,TGTGCCAGTAGTATCCCTAACCCCCGATGGACTGAAGCTTTCTTT
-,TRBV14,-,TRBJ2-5,CASSHSPHWTQYF,TGTGCCAGCAGCCACTCCCCTCATTGGACCCAGTACTTC
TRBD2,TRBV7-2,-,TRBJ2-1,CASSSPLGSGRSYNEQFF,TGTGCCAGCAGCTCCCCGCTCGGAAGCGGGAGGTCCTACAATGAGCAGTTCTTC
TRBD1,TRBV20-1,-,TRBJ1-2,CRAGQGAGYTF,TGCAGAGCGGGACAGGGGGCTGGCTACACCTTC
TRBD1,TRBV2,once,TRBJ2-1,CASSDDRVFGNEQFF,TGTGCCAGCAGTGATGACAGGGTTTTTGGTAATGAGCAGTTCTTC
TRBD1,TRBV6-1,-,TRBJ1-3,CASGRGPGAGNTIYF,TGTGCCAGCGGAAGGGGGCCCGGGGCTGGAAACACCATATATTTT
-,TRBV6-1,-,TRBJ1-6,CASSEKTVFSSYNSPLHF,TGTGCCAGCAGTGAAAAGACAGTTTTTAGCTCCTATAATTCACCCCTCCACTTT
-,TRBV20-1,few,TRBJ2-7,CSASGPVGQYF,TGCAGTGCTAGTGGCCCAGTCGGGCAGTACTTC
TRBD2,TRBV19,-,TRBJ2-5,CASSIGLAGGETQYF,TGTGCCAGTAGTATTGGTCTAGCGGGTGGTGAGACCCAGTACTTC
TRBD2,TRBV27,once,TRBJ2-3,CASSGLAGVGTDTQYF,TGTGCCAGCAGTGGACTAGCGGGAGTGGGCACAGATACGCAGTATTTT
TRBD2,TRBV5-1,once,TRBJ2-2,CASRLMTSGMAGELFF,TGCGCCAGCAGACTGATGACTAGCGGGATGGCCGGGGAGCTGTTTTTT
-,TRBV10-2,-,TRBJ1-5,CASSEQDLRGGPQHF,TGCGCCAGCAGTGAGCAGGACCTCCGTGGGGGACCCCAGCATTTT
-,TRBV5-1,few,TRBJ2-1,CASSLGGSYNEQFF,TGCGCCAGCAGCTTGGGTGGGTCCTACAATGAGCAGTTCTTC
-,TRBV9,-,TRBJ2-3,CASGRTDTQYF,TGTGCCAGCGGGAGGACAGATACGCAGTATTTT
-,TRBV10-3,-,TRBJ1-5,CATRGSGNQPQHF,TGTGCCACACGGGGCAGCGGGAATCAGCCCCAGCATTTT
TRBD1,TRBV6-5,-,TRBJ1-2,CASTRDRGNYGYTF,TGTGCCAGCACCCGGGACAGGGGTAACTATGGCTACACCTTC
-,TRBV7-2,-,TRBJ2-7,CASSLGGTSGSYEQYF,TGTGCCAGCAGCTTAGGGGGGACCAGCGGATCCTACGAGCAGTACTTC
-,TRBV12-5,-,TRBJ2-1,CASGLVHDKSYNEQFF,TGTGCTAGTGGTTTGGTACATGACAAATCCTACAATGAGCAGTTCTTC
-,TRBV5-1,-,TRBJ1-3,CASSLEDVGNTIYF,TGCGCCAGCAGCTTGGAGGACGTTGGAAACACCATATATTTT
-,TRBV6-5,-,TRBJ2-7,CASRPGPGPPEQYF,TGTGCCAGCAGGCCGGGGCCAGGCCCACCCGAGCAGTACTTC
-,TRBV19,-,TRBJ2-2,CASSIPTTRSANTGELFF,TGTGCCAGTAGTATCCCCACGACAAGAAGCGCGAACACCGGGGAGCTGTTTTTT
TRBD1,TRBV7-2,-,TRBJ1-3,CASSPGQVSSGNTIYF,TGTGCCAGCAGCCCGGGACAGGTTAGCTCTGGAAACACCATATATTTT
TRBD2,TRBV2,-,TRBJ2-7,CASSEAGLARSYEQYF,TGTGCCAGCAGTGAAGCCGGACTAGCGCGCTCCTACGAGCAGTACTTC
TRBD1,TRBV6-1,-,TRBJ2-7,CACSRDRNEQYF,TGTGCCTGCTCCCGGGACAGGAACGAGCAGTACTTC
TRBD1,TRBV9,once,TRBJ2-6,CASSGGYRGPGANVLTF,TGTGCCAGCAGCGGGGGTTACAGGGGGCCTGGGGCCAACGTCCTGACTTTC
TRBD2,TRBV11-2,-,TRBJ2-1,CASSLQSGGRVEQFF,TGTGCCAGCAGCTTACAGAGCGGGGGGCGGGTTGAGCAGTTCTTC
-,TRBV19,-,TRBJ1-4,CASSLTRWSNEKLFF,TGTGCCAGTAGTCTAACCAGGTGGTCTAATGAAAAACTGTTTTTT
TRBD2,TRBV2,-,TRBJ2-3,CASTYTSGPSTDTQYF,TGTGCCAGCACGTACACTAGCGGACCTAGCACAGATACGCAGTATTTT
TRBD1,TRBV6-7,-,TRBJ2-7,CASSYRLGQGDEQYF,TGTGCCAGCAGTTACCGACTGGGACAGGGGGACGAGCAGTACTTC
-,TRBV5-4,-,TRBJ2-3,CASSLPSSHLDTQYF,TGTGCCAGCAGCTTGCCTAGTTCCCACCTGGATACGCAGTATTTT
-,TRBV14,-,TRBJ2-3,CASSQDLISTDTQYF,TGTGCCAGCAGCCAAGATCTTATCAGCACAGATACGCAGTATTTT
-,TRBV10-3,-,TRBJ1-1,CAISENRAREAFF,TGTGCCATCAGTGAGAACAGGGCGCGTGAAGCTTTCTTT